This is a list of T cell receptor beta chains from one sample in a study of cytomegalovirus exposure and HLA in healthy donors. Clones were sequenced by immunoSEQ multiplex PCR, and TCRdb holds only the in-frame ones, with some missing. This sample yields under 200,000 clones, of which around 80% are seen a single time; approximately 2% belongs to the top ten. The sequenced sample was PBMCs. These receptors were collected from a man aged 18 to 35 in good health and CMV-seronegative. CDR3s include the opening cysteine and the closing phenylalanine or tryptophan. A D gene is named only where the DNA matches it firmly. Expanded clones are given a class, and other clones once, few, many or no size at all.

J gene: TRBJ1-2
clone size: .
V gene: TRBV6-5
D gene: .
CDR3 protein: CASRPTSNYGYTF
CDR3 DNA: TGTGCCAGCAGGCCGACAAGTAACTATGGCTACACCTTC

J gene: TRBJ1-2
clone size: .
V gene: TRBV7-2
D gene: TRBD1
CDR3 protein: CASSPQTGISYGYTF
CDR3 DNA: TGTGCCAGCAGCCCCCAGACAGGGATTAGCTATGGCTACACCTTC

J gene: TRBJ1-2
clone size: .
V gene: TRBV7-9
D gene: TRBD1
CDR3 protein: CASSVQGGGYTF
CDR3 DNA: TGTGCCAGCAGCGTACAGGGGGGTGGCTACACCTTC

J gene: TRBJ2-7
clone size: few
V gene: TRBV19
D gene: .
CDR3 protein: CASSIDQGDYEQYF
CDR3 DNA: TGTGCCAGTAGTATAGATCAAGGGGATTACGAGCAGTACTTC

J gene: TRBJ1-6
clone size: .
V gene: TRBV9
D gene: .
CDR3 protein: CASGRGGETPLHF
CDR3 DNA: TGTGCCAGCGGTCGGGGGGGCGAGACACCCCTCCACTTT

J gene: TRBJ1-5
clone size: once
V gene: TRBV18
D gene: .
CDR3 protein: CASSPRGRDNDQPQHF
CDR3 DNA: TGTGCCAGCTCACCACGGGGTAGGGACAATGATCAGCCCCAGCATTTT

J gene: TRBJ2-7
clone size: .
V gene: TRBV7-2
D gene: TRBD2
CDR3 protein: CASSYQRGKDEQYF
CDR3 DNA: TGTGCCAGCAGCTATCAGCGGGGGAAGGACGAGCAGTACTTC

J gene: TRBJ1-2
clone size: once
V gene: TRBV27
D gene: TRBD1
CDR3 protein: CASSLSWSAWTGGDYGYTF
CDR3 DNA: TGTGCCAGCAGTTTATCGTGGTCCGCTTGGACAGGGGGGGACTATGGCTACACCTTC

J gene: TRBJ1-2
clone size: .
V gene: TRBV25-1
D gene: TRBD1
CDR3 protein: CASSSPGQNYGYTF
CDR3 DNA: TGTGCCAGCAGCAGCCCGGGACAGAACTATGGCTACACCTTC

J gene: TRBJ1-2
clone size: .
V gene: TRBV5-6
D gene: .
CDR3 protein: CASSSDTIYGYTF
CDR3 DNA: TGTGCCAGCAGCTCCGACACGATCTATGGCTACACCTTC

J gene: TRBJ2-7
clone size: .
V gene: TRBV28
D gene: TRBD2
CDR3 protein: CGSKAGASYEQYF
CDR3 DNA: TGTGGATCTAAGGCGGGAGCTTCCTACGAGCAGTACTTC

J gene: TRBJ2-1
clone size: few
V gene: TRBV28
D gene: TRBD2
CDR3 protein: CASRLGTSGRGEQFF
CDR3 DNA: TGTGCCAGCAGACTAGGGACTAGCGGGAGGGGTGAGCAGTTCTTC

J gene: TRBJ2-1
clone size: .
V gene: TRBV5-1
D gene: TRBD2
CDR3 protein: CASSFGLAGTNNEQFF
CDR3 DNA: TGCGCCAGCAGCTTCGGACTAGCGGGGACTAACAATGAGCAGTTCTTC

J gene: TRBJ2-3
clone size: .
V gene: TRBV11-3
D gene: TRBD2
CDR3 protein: CASSARLAGTDTQYF
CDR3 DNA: TGTGCCAGCAGCGCGCGTCTAGCGGGCACAGATACGCAGTATTTT

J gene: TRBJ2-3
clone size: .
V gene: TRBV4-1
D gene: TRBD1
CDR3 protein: CASSLRQGFGSDTQYF
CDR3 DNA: TGCGCCAGCAGCCTTCGACAGGGGTTTGGGTCAGATACGCAGTATTTT

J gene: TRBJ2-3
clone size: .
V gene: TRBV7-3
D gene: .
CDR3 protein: CASSLTGGSDTQYF
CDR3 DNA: TGTGCCAGCAGCTTAACAGGCGGCTCAGATACGCAGTATTTT

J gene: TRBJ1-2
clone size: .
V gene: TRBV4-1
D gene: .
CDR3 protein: CASSQTVLTGNYGYTF
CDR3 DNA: TGCGCCAGCAGCCAAACCGTCCTAACAGGGAACTATGGCTACACCTTC

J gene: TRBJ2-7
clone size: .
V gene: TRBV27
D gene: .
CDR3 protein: CASSLRQGNYEQYF
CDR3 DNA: TGTGCCAGCAGTTTACGGCAGGGTAACTACGAGCAGTACTTC

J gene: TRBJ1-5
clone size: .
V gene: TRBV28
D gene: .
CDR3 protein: CASRIKGTGDQPQHF
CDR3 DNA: TGTGCCAGCAGAATTAAGGGGACTGGGGATCAGCCCCAGCATTTT

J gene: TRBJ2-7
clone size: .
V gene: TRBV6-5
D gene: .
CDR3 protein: CASSYRGSGYEQYF
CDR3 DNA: TGTGCCAGCAGTTACCGGGGATCTGGGTACGAGCAGTACTTC

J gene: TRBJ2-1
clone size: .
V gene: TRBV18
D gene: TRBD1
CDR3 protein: CASSPRQGSYNEQFF
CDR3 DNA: TGTGCCAGCTCACCAAGACAGGGATCCTACAATGAGCAGTTCTTC

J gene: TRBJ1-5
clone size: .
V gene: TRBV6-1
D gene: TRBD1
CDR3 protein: CASEGQKDQPQHF
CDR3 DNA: TGTGCCAGCGAGGGACAGAAAGATCAGCCCCAGCATTTT

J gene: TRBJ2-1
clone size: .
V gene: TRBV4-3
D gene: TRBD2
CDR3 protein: CASSQDAPGLAEYNEQFF
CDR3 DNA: TGCGCCAGCAGCCAAGATGCCCCCGGACTAGCGGAGTACAATGAGCAGTTCTTC

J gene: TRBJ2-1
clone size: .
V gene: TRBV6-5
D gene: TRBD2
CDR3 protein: CASGTSGSLNEQFF
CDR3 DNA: TGTGCCAGCGGAACTAGCGGGAGTCTCAATGAGCAGTTCTTC

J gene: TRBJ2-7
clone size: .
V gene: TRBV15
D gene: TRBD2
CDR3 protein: CATSRAGEREGGEQYF
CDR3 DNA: TGTGCCACCAGCAGGGCCGGAGAGCGGGAGGGGGGGGAGCAGTACTTC

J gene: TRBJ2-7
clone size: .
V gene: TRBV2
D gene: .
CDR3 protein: CASSGRLDGYEQYF
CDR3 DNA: TGTGCCAGCAGTGGGAGACTAGACGGCTACGAGCAGTACTTC

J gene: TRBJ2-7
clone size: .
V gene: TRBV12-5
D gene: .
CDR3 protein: CASGLAPPEGYEQYF
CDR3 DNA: TGTGCTAGTGGTTTGGCCCCGCCCGAGGGCTACGAGCAGTACTTC

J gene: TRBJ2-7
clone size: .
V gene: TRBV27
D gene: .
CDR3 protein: CASSQNAAGKEQYF
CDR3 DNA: TGTGCCAGCAGTCAAAATGCCGCCGGGAAGGAGCAGTACTTC

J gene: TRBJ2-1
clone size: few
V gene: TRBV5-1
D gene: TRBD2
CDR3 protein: CASSLYGGAYEQFF
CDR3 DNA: TGCGCCAGCAGCTTGTACGGGGGGGCGTATGAGCAGTTCTTC

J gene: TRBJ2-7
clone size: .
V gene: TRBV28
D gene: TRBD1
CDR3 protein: CASSARGQGRYEQYF
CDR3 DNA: TGTGCCAGCAGCGCACGAGGACAGGGAAGGTACGAGCAGTACTTC

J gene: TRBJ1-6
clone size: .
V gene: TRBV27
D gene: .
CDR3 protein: CASSPRARRDPLHF
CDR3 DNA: TGTGCCAGCAGTCCCCGGGCCCGGCGGGACCCCCTCCACTTT

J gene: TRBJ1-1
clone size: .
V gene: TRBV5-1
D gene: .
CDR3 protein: CASSEYAGNTEAFF
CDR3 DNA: TGCGCCAGCAGCGAGTACGCTGGGAACACTGAAGCTTTCTTT

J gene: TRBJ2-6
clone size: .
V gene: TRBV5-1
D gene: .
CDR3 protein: CASSGPSGANVLTF
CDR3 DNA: TGCGCCAGCAGCGGGCCCTCTGGGGCCAACGTCCTGACTTTC

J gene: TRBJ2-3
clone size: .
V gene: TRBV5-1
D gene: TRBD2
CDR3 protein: CASSLGEGPDTQYF
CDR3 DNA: TGCGCCAGCAGCCTCGGGGAGGGTCCAGATACGCAGTATTTT

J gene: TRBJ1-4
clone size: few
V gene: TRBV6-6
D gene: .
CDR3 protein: CASSYTQEKLFF
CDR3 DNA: TGTGCCAGCAGTTACACTCAAGAAAAACTGTTTTTT

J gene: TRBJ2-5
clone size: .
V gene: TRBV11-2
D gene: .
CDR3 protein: CASSLGGGQETQYF
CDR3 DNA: TGTGCCAGCAGCTTAGGAGGGGGCCAAGAGACCCAGTACTTC

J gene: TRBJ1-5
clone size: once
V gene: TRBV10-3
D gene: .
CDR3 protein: CAISESRAGTNQPQHF
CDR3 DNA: TGTGCCATCAGTGAGTCGAGGGCAGGTACCAATCAGCCCCAGCATTTT

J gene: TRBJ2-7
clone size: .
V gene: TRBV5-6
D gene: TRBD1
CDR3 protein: CASSPLGQGAYEQYF
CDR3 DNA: TGTGCCAGCAGCCCGTTGGGACAGGGGGCTTACGAGCAGTACTTC

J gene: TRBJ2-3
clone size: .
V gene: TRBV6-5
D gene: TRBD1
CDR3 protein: CASSRTGGRDTQYF
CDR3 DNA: TGTGCCAGCAGTCGGACAGGGGGACGAGATACGCAGTATTTT

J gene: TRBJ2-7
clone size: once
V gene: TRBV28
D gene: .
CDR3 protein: CASSSILGPYEQYF
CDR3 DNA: TGTGCCAGCAGTTCGATCCTCGGTCCCTACGAGCAGTACTTC

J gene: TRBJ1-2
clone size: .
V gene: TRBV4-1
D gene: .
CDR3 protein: CASSQGVTVYGYTF
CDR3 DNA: TGCGCCAGCAGCCAAGGGGTAACAGTCTATGGCTACACCTTC

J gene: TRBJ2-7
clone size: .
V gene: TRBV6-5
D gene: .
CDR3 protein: CASSYRTDSYEQYF
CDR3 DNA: TGTGCCAGCAGTTACCGGACAGATTCCTACGAGCAGTACTTC

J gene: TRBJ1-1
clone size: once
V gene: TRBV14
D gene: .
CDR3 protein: CASSQVGGMAEAFF
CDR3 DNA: TGTGCCAGCAGCCAAGTCGGGGGGATGGCTGAAGCTTTCTTT

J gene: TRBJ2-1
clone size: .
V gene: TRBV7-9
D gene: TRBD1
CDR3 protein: CASSRGTGVNEQFF
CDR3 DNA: TGTGCCAGCAGCCGCGGGACAGGGGTCAATGAGCAGTTCTTC

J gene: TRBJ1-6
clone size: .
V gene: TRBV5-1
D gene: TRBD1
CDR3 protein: CASSLDPRGRVTGSSPLHF
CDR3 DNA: TGCGCCAGCAGCTTGGACCCTAGGGGGCGCGTTACGGGAAGTTCACCCCTCCACTTT

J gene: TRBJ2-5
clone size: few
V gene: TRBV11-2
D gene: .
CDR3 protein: CASTLGGEETQYF
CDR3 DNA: TGTGCCAGCACCCTCGGGGGTGAAGAGACCCAGTACTTC

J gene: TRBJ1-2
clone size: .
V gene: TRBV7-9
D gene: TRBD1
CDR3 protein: CASSLNRGNGYTF
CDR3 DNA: TGTGCCAGCAGCTTGAACAGGGGGAACGGCTACACCTTC

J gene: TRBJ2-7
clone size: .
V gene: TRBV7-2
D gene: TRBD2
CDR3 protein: CASSLGTSGSYEQYF
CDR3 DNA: TGTGCCAGCAGCCTCGGGACTAGCGGGAGTTACGAGCAGTACTTC

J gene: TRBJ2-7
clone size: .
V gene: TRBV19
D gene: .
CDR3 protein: CASSMGGPYEQYF
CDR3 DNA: TGTGCCAGTAGTATGGGGGGACCCTACGAGCAGTACTTC